This T cell receptor beta chain was observed in a study of T cells in Graves' hyperthyroidism and ophthalmopathy. The CDR3 regions of TCR beta were amplified from RNA transcripts. First-round RT-PCR targeting the TCR CDR3 was performed with the HTBI primer set. TCRdb redid the calling of the multiplex PCR reads with MiXCR, one entry per CDR3 protein. The profile covers 370,000 or so distinct CDR3 sequences, with about 13% appearing a single time and 20% taken by the ten largest. It was at first hyperthyroidism diagnosis, before any ophthalmopathy symptoms, that the blood sample was taken. This clonotype was counted ten times or more. Germline values: CDR1 KGHDR, CDR2 SFDVKD. The CDR3 length is 16 residues. The ends were cut back, 1 base at V and 5 bases at J, with 16 bases in the middle.

This TCR came from a man younger than 45 with Graves' hyperthyroidism that later progressed to Graves' ophthalmopathy. J is TRBJ2-5 and V is TRBV24-1; D possibly uses TRBD1 or TRBD2 (6 bases each). Sequencing was done on a sample of blood. CDR3 region: CATSDFKGGFGETQYF. The CDR3 nucleotides are TGTGCCACCAGTGATTTTAAGGGGGGCTTCGGGGAGACCCAGTACTTC.